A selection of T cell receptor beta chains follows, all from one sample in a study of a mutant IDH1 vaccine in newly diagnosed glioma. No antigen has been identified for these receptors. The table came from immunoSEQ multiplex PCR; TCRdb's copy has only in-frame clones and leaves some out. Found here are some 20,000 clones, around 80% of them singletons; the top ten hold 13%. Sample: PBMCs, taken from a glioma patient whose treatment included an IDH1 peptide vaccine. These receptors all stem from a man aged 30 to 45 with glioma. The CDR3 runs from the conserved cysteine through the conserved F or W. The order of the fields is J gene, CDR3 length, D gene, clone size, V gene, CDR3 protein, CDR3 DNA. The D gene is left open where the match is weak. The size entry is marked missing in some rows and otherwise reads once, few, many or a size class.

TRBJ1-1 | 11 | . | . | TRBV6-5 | CASSNRVTAFF | TGTGCCAGCAGTAACAGGGTGACAGCTTTCTTT
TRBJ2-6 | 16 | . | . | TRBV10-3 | CAIRGDTSSGANVLTF | TGTGCCATCCGTGGGGACACCTCCTCTGGGGCCAACGTCCTGACTTTC
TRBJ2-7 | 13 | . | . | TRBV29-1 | CSVASRVGYEQYF | TGCAGCGTTGCGTCCAGAGTTGGCTACGAGCAGTACTTC
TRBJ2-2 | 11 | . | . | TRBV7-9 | CASSPPGELFF | TGTGCCAGCAGCCCTCCCGGGGAGCTGTTTTTT
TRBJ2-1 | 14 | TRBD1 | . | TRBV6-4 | CASSTGTGKDEQFF | TGTGCCAGCAGTACCGGGACAGGGAAGGATGAGCAGTTCTTC
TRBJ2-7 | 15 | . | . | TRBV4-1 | CASSQALRGFREQYF | TGCGCCAGCAGCCAGGCCCTGAGAGGTTTTCGCGAGCAGTACTTC
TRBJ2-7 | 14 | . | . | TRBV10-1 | CASSVGRRNYEQYF | TGCGCCAGCAGTGTGGGACGGCGAAACTACGAGCAGTACTTC
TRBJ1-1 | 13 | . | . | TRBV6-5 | CASSTRTDTEAFF | TGTGCCAGCAGTACCCGGACAGACACTGAAGCTTTCTTT
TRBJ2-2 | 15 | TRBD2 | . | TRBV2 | CASSERGSGRVELFF | TGTGCCAGCAGTGAAAGGGGTAGCGGGAGAGTGGAGCTGTTTTTT
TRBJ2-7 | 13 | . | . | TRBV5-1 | CASSLDVAYEQYF | TGCGCCAGCAGCTTGGACGTAGCCTACGAGCAGTACTTC
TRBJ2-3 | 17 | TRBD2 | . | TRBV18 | CASSVGRGSKGTDTQYF | TGTGCCAGCTCAGTCGGTCGCGGGAGTAAGGGAACAGATACGCAGTATTTT
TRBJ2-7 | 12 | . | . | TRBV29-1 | CSVEDRPYEQYF | TGCAGCGTTGAAGATCGACCTTACGAGCAGTACTTC
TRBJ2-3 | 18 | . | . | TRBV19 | CASSISRGLSGPTDTQYF | TGTGCCAGTAGTATTTCTCGGGGGCTAAGCGGGCCCACAGATACGCAGTATTTT
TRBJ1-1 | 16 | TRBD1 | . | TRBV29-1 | CSVGSHRGEGSTEAFF | TGCAGCGTGGGCTCACACAGGGGAGAGGGGAGCACTGAAGCTTTCTTT
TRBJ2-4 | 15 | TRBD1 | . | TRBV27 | CASSADRGAKNIQYF | TGTGCCAGCAGTGCCGACAGGGGAGCCAAAAACATTCAGTACTTC
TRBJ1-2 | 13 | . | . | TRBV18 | CASSRQALESYTF | TGTGCCAGCTCAAGACAGGCTCTCGAGAGCTACACCTTC
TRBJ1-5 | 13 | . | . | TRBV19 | CASSRTVSQPQHF | TGTGCCAGTAGTAGGACAGTCAGTCAGCCCCAGCATTTT
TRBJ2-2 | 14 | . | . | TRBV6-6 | CASSYSIGTGELFF | TGTGCCAGCAGTTACTCGATTGGCACCGGGGAGCTGTTTTTT
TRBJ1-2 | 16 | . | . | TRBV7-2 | CASSSGVRGDNYGYTF | TGTGCCAGCAGCTCAGGCGTCAGGGGCGACAACTATGGCTACACCTTC
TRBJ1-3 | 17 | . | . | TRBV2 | CASSILPWASGGNTIYF | TGTGCCAGCAGTATCCTCCCTTGGGCCAGTGGGGGAAACACCATATATTTT
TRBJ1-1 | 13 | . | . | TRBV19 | CASSTELFRGAFF | TGTGCCAGCAGTACGGAATTGTTTAGAGGAGCTTTCTTT
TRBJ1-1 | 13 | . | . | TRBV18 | CASSMGENTEAFF | TGTGCCAGCTCGATGGGAGAGAACACTGAAGCTTTCTTT
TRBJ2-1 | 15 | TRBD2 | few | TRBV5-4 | CASNPTSGRRNEQFF | TGTGCCAGCAACCCGACTAGCGGGAGGCGCAATGAGCAGTTCTTC
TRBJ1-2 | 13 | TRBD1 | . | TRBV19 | CASRTGANYGYTF | TGTGCCAGTAGGACAGGGGCGAACTATGGCTACACCTTC
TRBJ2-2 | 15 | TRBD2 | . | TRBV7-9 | CASSSAGENTGELFF | TGTGCCAGCAGCTCAGCGGGAGAGAACACCGGGGAGCTGTTTTTT
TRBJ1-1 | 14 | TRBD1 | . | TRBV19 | CASRTDRVGTEAFF | TGTGCCAGTAGAACAGACAGGGTTGGCACTGAAGCTTTCTTT
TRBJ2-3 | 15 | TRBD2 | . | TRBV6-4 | CASSEVAGATDTQYF | TGTGCCAGCAGTGAGGTAGCGGGAGCCACAGATACGCAGTATTTT
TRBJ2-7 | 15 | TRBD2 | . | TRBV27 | CASSSTSGTLYEQYF | TGTGCCAGCAGTTCGACTAGCGGGACACTCTACGAGCAGTACTTC
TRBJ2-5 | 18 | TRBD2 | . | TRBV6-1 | CASSESKGSSGNQETQYF | TGTGCCAGCAGTGAAAGTAAGGGGTCTAGCGGCAACCAAGAGACCCAGTACTTC
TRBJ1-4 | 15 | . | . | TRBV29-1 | CSVARDPATNEKLFF | TGCAGCGTTGCGCGGGATCCCGCAACTAATGAAAAACTGTTTTTT
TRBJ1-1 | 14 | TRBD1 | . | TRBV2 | CASSAGQTNTEAFF | TGTGCCAGCAGTGCGGGACAGACGAACACTGAAGCTTTCTTT
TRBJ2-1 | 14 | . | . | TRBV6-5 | CASSSIGVLNEQFF | TGTGCCAGCAGTTCGATAGGAGTGCTCAATGAGCAGTTCTTC
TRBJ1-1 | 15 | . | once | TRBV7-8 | CASSPNGAGGTEAFF | TGTGCCAGCAGCCCGAACGGGGCGGGGGGCACTGAAGCTTTCTTT
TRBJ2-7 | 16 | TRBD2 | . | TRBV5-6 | CASSSQGGRATVEQYF | TGTGCCAGCAGCTCCCAAGGCGGGAGGGCAACAGTCGAGCAGTACTTC
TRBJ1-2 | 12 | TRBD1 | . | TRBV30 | CAWTQGAPGYTF | TGTGCCTGGACCCAGGGGGCGCCCGGCTACACCTTC
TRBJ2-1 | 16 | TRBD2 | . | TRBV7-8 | CASSSRLGTSNPSQFF | TGTGCCAGCAGCTCTCGACTGGGGACTAGTAACCCCTCGCAGTTCTTC
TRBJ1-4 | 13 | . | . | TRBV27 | CASSLSTNEKLFF | TGTGCCAGCAGTTTATCAACTAATGAAAAACTGTTTTTT
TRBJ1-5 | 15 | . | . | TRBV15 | CATSRVVRGGQPQHF | TGTGCCACCAGCAGAGTGGTTAGGGGCGGACAGCCCCAGCATTTT
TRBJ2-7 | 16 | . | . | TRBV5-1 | CASSLGLAGAIYEQYF | TGCGCCAGCAGCTTGGGGTTGGCAGGGGCGATCTACGAGCAGTACTTC
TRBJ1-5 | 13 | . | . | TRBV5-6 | CASSLGGDQPQHF | TGTGCCAGCAGCTTGGGAGGTGATCAGCCCCAGCATTTT
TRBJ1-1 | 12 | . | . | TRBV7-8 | CATRQQAGEAFF | TGTGCCACCAGACAGCAGGCAGGGGAAGCTTTCTTT
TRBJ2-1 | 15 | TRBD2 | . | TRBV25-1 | CANTLPSGSGNEQFF | TGTGCCAACACCCTTCCTAGCGGGAGCGGTAATGAGCAGTTCTTC
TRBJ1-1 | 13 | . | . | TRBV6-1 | CASSPGTPDAAFF | TGTGCCAGCAGTCCCGGGACCCCGGACGCAGCTTTCTTT
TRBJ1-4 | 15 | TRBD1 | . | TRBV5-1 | CASSLAGQGNEKLFF | TGCGCCAGCAGCTTGGCGGGACAGGGGAATGAAAAACTGTTTTTT
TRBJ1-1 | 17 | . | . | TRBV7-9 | CASSLSPGRAMNTEAFF | TGTGCCAGCAGCTTATCACCAGGGAGGGCGATGAACACTGAAGCTTTCTTT
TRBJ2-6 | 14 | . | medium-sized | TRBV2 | CASSGDSGANVLTF | TGTGCCAGCAGTGGGGACTCTGGGGCCAACGTCCTGACTTTC
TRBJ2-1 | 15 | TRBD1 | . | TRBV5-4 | CASGLQGPSYNEQFF | TGTGCCAGCGGATTACAGGGGCCTTCCTACAATGAGCAGTTCTTC
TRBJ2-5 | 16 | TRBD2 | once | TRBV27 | CASSFLGTSLQETQYF | TGTGCCAGCAGTTTTCTGGGGACTAGTTTGCAAGAGACCCAGTACTTC
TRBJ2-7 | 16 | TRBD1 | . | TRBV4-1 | CASSPPLGRGPYEQYF | TGCGCCAGCAGCCCTCCCTTAGGCAGGGGGCCGTACGAGCAGTACTTC
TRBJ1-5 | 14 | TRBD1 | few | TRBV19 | CASSTGVSNQPQHF | TGTGCCAGTTCCACAGGGGTTAGCAATCAGCCCCAGCATTTT
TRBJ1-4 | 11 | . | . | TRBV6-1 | CASSEDNMVFF | TGTGCCAGCAGTGAGGATAATATGGTGTTTTTT
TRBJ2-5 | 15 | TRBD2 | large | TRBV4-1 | CASSQDGAGKETQYF | TGCGCCAGCAGCCAAGACGGAGCGGGAAAAGAGACCCAGTACTTC
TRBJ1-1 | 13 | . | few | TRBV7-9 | CASSYSGTEEAFF | TGTGCCAGCAGCTACAGCGGGACGGAGGAAGCTTTCTTT